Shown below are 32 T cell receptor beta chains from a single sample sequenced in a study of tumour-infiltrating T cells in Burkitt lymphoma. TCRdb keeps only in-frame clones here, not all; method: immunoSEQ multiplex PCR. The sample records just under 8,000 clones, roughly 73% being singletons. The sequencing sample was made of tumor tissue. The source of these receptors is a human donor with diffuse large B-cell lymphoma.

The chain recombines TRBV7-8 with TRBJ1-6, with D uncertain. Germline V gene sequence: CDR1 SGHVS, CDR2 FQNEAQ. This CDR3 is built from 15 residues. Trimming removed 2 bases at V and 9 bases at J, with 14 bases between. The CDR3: CASSLRSGAGSPLHF. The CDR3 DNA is TGTGCCAGCAGCTTAAGGTCGGGCGCGGGTTCACCCCTCCACTTT.

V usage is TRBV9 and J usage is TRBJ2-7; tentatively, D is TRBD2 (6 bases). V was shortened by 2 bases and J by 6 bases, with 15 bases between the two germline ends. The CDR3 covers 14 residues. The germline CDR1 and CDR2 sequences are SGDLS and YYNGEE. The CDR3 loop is CASSVAGTDSEQYF. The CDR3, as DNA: TGTGCCAGCAGCGTGGCGGGGACGGACTCCGAGCAGTACTTC.

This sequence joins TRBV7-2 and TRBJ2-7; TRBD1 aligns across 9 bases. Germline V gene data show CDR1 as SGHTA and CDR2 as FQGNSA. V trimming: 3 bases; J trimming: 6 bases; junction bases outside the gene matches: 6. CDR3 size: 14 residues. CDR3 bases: TGTGCCAGCAGCTTCGGGACAGGGTTTCTCGAGCAGTACTTC. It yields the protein CASSFGTGFLEQYF.

The CDR3 DNA follows: TGTGCCAGCAGCGGGCGCTTAGACCCCCAGGATACGCAGTATTTT. Translated: CASSGRLDPQDTQYF. This chain uses TRBV9 with TRBJ2-3; no reliable D call. The V and J ends lost 3 bases and 6 bases respectively, with 17 bases between them. The germline gives CDR1 SGDLS, CDR2 YYNGEE. This CDR3 spans 15 amino acids.

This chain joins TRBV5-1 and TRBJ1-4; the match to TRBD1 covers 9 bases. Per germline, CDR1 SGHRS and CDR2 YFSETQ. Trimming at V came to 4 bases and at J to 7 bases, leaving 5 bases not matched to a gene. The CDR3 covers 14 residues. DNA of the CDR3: TGCGCCAGCAGCACCGGACAGGGGAGTGAAAAACTGTTTTTT. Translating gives CASSTGQGSEKLFF.

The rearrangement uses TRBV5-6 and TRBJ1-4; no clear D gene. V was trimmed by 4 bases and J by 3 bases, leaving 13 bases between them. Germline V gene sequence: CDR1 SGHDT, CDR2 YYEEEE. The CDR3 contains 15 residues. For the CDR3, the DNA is TGTGCCAGCAGCGCCCGGACGTTGGCTAATGAAAAACTGTTTTTT. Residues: CASSARTLANEKLFF.

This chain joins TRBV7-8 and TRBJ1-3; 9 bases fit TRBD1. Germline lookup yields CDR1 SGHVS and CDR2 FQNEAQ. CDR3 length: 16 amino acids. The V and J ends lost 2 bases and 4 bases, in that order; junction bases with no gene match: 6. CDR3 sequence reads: CASSLSRQGGGNTIYF. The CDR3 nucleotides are TGTGCCAGCAGCTTATCCCGACAGGGGGGGGGAAACACCATATATTTT. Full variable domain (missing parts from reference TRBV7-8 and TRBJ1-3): GAGVSQSPRYKVAKRGQDVALRCDPISGHVSLFWYQQALGQGPEFLTYFQNEAQLDKSGLPSDRFFAERPEGSVSTLKIQRTQQEDSAVYLCASSLSRQGGGNTIYFGEGSWLTVV.

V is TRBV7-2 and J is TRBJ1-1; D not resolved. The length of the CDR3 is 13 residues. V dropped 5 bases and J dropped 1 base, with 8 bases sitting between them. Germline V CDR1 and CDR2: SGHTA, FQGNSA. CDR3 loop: CASSMQENTEAFF. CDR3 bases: TGTGCCAGCAGCATGCAGGAGAACACTGAAGCTTTCTTT. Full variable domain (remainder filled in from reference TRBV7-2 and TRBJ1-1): GAGVSQSPSNKVTEKGKDVELRCDPISGHTALYWYRQSLGQGLEFLIYFQGNSAPDKSGLPSDRFSAERTGGSVSTLTIQRTQQEDSAVYLCASSMQENTEAFFGQGTRLTVV.

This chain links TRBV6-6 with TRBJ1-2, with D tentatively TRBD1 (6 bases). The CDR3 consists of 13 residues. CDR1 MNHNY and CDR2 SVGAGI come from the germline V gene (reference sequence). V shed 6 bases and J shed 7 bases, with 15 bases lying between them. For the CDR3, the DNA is TGTGCCAGCAGAGCAACAGGGTCGCCTGGCTACACCTTC. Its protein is CASRATGSPGYTF.

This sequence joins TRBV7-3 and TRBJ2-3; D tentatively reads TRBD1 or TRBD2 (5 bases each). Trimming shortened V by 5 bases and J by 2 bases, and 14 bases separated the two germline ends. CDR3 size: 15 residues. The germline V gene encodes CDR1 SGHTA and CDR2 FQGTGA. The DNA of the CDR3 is TGTGCCAGCAGCCCGGGACCCACTGCCACAGATACGCAGTATTTT. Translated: CASSPGPTATDTQYF.

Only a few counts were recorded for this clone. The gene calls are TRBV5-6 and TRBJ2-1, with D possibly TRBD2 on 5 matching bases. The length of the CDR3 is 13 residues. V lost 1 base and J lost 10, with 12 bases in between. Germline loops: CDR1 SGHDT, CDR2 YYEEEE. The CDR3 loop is CASSLTRLQEQFF. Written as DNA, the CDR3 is TGTGCCAGCAGCTTGACTAGGTTACAGGAGCAGTTCTTC.

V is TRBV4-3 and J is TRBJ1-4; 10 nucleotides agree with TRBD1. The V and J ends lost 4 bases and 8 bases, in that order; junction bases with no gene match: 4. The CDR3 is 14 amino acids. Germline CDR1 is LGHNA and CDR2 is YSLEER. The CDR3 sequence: CASSPRTGGEKLFF. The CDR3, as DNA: TGCGCCAGCAGCCCCCGGACAGGGGGAGAAAAACTGTTTTTT.

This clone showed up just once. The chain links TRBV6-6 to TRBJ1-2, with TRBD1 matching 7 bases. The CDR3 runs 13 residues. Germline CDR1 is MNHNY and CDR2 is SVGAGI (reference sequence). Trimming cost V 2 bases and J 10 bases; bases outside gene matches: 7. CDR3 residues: CASSYQNQGDYTF. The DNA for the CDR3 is TGTGCCAGCAGTTACCAAAATCAGGGGGACTACACCTTC.

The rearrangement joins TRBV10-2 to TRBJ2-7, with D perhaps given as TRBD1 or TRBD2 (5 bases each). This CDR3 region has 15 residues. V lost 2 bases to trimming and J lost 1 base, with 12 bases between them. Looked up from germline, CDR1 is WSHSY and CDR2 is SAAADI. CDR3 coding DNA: TGCGCCAGCAGTGAGCCCCGGGACGGATCCTACGAGCAGTACTTC. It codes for CASSEPRDGSYEQYF.

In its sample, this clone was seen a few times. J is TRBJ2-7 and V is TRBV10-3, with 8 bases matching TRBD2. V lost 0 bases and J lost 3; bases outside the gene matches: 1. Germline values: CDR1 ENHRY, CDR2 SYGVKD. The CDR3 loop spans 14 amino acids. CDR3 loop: CAISESAGDYEQYF. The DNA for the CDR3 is TGTGCCATCAGTGAGTCAGCGGGGGACTACGAGCAGTACTTC.

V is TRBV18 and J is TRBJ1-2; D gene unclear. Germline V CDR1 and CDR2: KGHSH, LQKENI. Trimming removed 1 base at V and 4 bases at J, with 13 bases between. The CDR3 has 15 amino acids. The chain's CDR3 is CASSPRDRVIYGYTF. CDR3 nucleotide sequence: TGTGCCAGCTCACCACGAGACCGAGTCATCTATGGCTACACCTTC.

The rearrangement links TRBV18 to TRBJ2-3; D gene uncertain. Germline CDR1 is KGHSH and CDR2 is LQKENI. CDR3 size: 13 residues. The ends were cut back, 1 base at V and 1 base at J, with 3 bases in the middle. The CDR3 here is CASSPRGTDTQYF. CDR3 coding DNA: TGTGCCAGCTCACCACGCGGCACAGATACGCAGTATTTT.

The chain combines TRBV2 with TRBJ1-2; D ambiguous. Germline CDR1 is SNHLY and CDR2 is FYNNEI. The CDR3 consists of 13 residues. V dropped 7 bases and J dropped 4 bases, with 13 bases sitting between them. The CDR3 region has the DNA TGTGCCAGCACCCCGGAGGAGTTCTATGGCTACACCTTC. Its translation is CASTPEEFYGYTF.

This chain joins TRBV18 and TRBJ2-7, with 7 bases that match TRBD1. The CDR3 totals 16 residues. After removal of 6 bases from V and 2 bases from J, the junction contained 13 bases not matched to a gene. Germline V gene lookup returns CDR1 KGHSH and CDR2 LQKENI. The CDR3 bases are TGTGCCAGCTCGCTCACGCATAGGACAGGCCCCTACGAGCAGTACTTC. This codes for CASSLTHRTGPYEQYF. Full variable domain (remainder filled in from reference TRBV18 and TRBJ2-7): NAGVMQNPRHLVRRRGQEARLRCSPMKGHSHVYWYRQLPEEGLKFMVYLQKENIIDESGMPKERFSAEFPKEGPSILRIQQVVRGDSAAYFCASSLTHRTGPYEQYFGPGTRLTVT.

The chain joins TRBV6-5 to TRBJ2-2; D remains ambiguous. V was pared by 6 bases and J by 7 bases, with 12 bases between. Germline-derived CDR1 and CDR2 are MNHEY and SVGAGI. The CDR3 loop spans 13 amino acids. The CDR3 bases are TGTGCCAGCAGAACGCTGGCCGTCGGGGAGCTGTTTTTT. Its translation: CASRTLAVGELFF.

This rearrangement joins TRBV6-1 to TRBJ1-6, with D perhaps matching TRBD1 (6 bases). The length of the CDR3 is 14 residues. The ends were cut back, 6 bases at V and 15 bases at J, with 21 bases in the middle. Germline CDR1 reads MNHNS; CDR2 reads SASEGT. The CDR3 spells CASSRIPTGTSLHF. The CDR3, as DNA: TGTGCCAGCAGCCGAATTCCTACCGGGACAAGCCTCCACTTT.

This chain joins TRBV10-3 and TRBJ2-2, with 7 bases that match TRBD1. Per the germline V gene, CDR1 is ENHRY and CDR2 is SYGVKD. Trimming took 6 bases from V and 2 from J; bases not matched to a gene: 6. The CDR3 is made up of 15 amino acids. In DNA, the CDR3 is TGTGCCATCAGGGGGACAGACAAAAACACCGGGGAGCTGTTTTTT. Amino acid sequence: CAIRGTDKNTGELFF.

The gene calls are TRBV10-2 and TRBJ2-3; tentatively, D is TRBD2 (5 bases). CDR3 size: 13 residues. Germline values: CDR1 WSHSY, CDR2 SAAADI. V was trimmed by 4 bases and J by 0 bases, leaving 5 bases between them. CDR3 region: CASSGTSTDTQYF. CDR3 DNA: TGCGCCAGCAGTGGGACTAGCACAGATACGCAGTATTTT.

CDR3 nucleotide sequence: TGTGCCAGCAGCTCCGGATGGGTGGCTTTCTTT. As protein: CASSSGWVAFF. The gene calls are TRBV6-5 and TRBJ1-1; D gene ambiguous. Trimming took 6 bases from V and 11 from J, leaving 13 bases between them. Germline CDR1 reads MNHEY; CDR2 reads SVGAGI. This CDR3 contains 11 residues.

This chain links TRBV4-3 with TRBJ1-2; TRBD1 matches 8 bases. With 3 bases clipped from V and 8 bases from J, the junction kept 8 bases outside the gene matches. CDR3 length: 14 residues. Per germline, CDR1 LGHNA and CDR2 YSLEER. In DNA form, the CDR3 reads TGCGCCAGCAGCCACCTGGACAGGGTCGGCGGCTACACCTTC. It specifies CASSHLDRVGGYTF.

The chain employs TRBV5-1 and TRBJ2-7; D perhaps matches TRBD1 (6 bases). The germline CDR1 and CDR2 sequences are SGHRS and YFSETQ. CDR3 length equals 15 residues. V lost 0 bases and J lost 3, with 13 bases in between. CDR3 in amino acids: CASSLADRGGYEQYF. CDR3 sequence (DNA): TGCGCCAGCAGCTTGGCTGACAGAGGGGGCTACGAGCAGTACTTC.

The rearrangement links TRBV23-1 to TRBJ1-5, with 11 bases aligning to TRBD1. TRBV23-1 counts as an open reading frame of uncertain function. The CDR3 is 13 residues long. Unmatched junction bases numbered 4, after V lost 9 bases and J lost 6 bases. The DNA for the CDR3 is TGCGCCAGTCGGACAGGGGGCTTTCAGCCCCAGCATTTT. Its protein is CASRTGGFQPQHF.

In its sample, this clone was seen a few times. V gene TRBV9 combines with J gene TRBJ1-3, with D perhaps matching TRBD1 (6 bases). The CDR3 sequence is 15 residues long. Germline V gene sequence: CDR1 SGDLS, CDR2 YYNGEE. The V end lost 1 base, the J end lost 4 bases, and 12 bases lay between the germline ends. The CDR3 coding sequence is TGTGCCAGCAGCGTAACAGGGTCTTACGGAAACACCATATATTTT. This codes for CASSVTGSYGNTIYF.

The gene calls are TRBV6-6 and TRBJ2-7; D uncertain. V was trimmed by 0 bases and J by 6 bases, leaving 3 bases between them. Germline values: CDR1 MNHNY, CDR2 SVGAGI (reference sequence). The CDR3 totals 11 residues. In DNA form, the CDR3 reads TGTGCCAGCAGTTACTCGGCCGAGCAGTACTTC. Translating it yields CASSYSAEQYF.

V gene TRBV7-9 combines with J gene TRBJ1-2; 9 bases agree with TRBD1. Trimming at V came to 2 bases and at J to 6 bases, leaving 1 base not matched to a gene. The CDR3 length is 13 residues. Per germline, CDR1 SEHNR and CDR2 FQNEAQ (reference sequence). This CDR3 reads CASSLRTGDGYTF. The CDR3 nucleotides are TGTGCCAGCAGCTTACGGACAGGGGATGGCTACACCTTC.

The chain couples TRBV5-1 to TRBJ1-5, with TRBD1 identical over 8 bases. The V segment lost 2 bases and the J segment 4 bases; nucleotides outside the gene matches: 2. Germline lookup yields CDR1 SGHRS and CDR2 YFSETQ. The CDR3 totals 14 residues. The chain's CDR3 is CASSLTGGNQPQHF. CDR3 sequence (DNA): TGCGCCAGCAGCTTAACAGGGGGAAATCAGCCCCAGCATTTT. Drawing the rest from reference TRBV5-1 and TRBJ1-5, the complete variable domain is KAGVTQTPRYLIKTRGQQVTLSCSPISGHRSVSWYQQTPGQGLQFLFEYFSETQRNKGNFPGRFSGRQFSNSRSEMNVSTLELGDSALYLCASSLTGGNQPQHFGDGTRLSIL.

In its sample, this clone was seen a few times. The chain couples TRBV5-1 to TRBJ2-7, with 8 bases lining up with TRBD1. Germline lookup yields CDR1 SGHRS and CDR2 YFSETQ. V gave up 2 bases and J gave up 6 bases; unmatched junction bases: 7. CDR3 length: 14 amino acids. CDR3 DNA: TGCGCCAGCAGCTTTAGGACAGGGTCGGGCGAGCAGTACTTC. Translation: CASSFRTGSGEQYF.